Presented here are 16 T cell receptor beta chains from one specimen sequenced in a study of metastatic and nonmetastatic thyroid tumors. TCRdb re-analyzed the PCR reads through MiXCR. This sample has 30,000 to 40,000 clones, with approximately 32% found just once. None of the patients had undergone any treatment ahead of thyroid surgery. Sequencing was done on a sample of blood. These receptors were taken from a female donor with papillary thyroid cancer or a benign thyroid nodule (not recorded which). Some clones in this sample may be carry-over from other donors' samples.

This clone was seen only a few times. This chain connects TRBV6-1 to TRBJ2-7; 9 bases are shared with TRBD2. This CDR3 has 14 amino acids. Trimming cost V 7 bases and J 5 bases; bases outside gene matches: 9. Germline assignment: CDR1 MNHNS and CDR2 SASEGT. The CDR3 sequence: CASTSGVSSNEQYF. CDR3 sequence (DNA): TGTGCCAGCACTAGCGGGGTGTCTTCCAACGAGCAGTACTTC.

As concerns this clone: No conserved phenylalanine or tryptophan ends this CDR3, so it is likely a read error. V is TRBV3-1 and J is TRBJ1-2, with 10 bases lining up with TRBD1. This CDR3 is 15 amino acids long. CDR1 LGHDT and CDR2 YNNKEL come from the germline V gene (reference sequence). The CDR3 DNA is TGTGCCAGCAGCCAGACGACAGGGGGCTTGTATGACTACACCCTC. Translation: CASSQTTGGLYDYTL.

In its sample, this clone was seen a few times. Germline and junction disagree at one end, which may indicate a read error. This chain joins TRBV15 and TRBJ1-1, with a tentative D call TRBD1 (5 bases). Germline CDR1 and CDR2: LNHNV and YYDKDF (reference sequence). This CDR3 has 15 amino acids. CDR3 protein: CATSLTLDTGTESFF. CDR3 nucleotide sequence: TGTGCCACTAGCCTTACCCTGGACACGGGGACTGAATCTTTCTTT.

V usage is TRBV5-1 and J usage is TRBJ1-2; no reliable D call. In germline, CDR1 is SGHRS, CDR2 YFSETQ. V was clipped by 4 bases and J by 7 bases, with 20 bases between them. There are 15 residues in the CDR3. The CDR3 here is CASSHSDGRGAGYTF. CDR3 DNA: TGCGCCAGCAGCCATTCGGACGGCCGGGGAGCTGGCTACACCTTC.

Judged by abundance, this clone is medium-sized. V usage is TRBV12-3 or TRBV12-4 and J usage is TRBJ1-3; D not certain. This CDR3 has 14 residues. V lost 7 bases and J lost 1, with 11 bases in between. The CDR3 loop is CASMIGQSGNTIYF. The DNA of the CDR3 is TGTGCCAGCATGATCGGGCAGTCTGGAAACACCATATATTTT.

This clone came up a few times. The V call is TRBV10-2, the J call TRBJ2-3, with 7 positions matching TRBD2. J lost 2 bases, V lost 3 bases, and 11 bases had no gene match. CDR1 WSHSY and CDR2 SAAADI come from the germline V gene. The CDR3 contains 17 residues. Here the CDR3 reads CASSDPSSGSYTDTQYF. The CDR3 DNA reads as TGCGCCAGCAGTGACCCGTCTAGCGGTAGCTACACAGATACGCAGTATTTT.

This clone was observed a handful of times. V and J are TRBV6-1 and TRBJ1-2, with D maybe TRBD1 (5 bases). The V end lost 7 bases, the J end lost 0 bases, and 15 bases lay between the germline ends. CDR1 and CDR2 from the germline V gene are MNHNS and SASEGT. The CDR3 has 15 amino acids. The CDR3 bases are TGTGCCAGCACCCACCGGGACGTCTCTAACTATGGCTACACCTTC. Protein: CASTHRDVSNYGYTF.

CDR3 DNA: TGTGCCAGCAGCGGCAGGGAGCGGCGGTCCTACGAGCAGTACTTC. It translates to CASSGRERRSYEQYF. The genes are TRBV7-2 and TRBJ2-7; TRBD1 or TRBD2 may be the D gene (5 bases each). The CDR3 extends over 15 amino acids. The germline V gene encodes CDR1 SGHTA and CDR2 FQGNSA. V lost 5 bases and J 1 base, leaving 15 bases between the germline ends.

This clone was observed at least ten times. The genes are TRBV12-3 or TRBV12-4 and TRBJ2-2, with a possible D match to TRBD2 (5 bases). This CDR3 is built from 12 residues. Trimming pared 6 bases from V and 6 bases from J, leaving 8 bases between. The CDR3 region is CASRLVSGELFF. The CDR3 DNA follows: TGTGCCAGCAGACTAGTTTCCGGGGAGCTGTTTTTT.

This clone was recorded many times. The chain joins TRBV20-1 to TRBJ1-5; unclear D gene. Trimming took off 6 bases at V and 2 bases at J, with 8 bases between the two ends. This CDR3 region has 12 residues. Germline V gives CDR1 DFQATT, CDR2 SNEGSKA (reference sequence). The CDR3 bases are TGCAGTGCCTCCCCTGGCAATCAGCCCCAGCATTTT. This gives the protein CSASPGNQPQHF.

This rearrangement joins TRBV6-1 to TRBJ1-3; D ambiguous. There are 17 residues in the CDR3. CDR1 MNHNS and CDR2 SASEGT come from the germline V gene. Deletions cut 4 bases from V and 3 bases from J, with 19 bases between. In DNA form, the CDR3 reads TGTGCCAGCAGTGCCTGGGCGCGGGGAGGGTATGGAAACACCATATATTTT. Its protein product is CASSAWARGGYGNTIYF.

By frequency in the sample, this clone is medium-sized. The rearrangement links TRBV6-1 to TRBJ1-2; 7 nucleotides agree with TRBD1. Trimming cost V 7 bases and J 4 bases; bases outside gene matches: 12. Per the germline V gene, CDR1 is MNHNS and CDR2 is SASEGT. The CDR3 length is 15 residues. In nucleotides, the CDR3 is TGTGCCAGCAAACAGGGGAGGATCTCGGGCTATGGCTACACCTTC. It yields the protein CASKQGRISGYGYTF.

The chain combines TRBV19 with TRBJ2-7, with D possibly matching TRBD2 (6 bases). V was shortened by 6 bases and J by 4 bases, with 16 bases between the two germline ends. This CDR3 is built from 14 residues. Germline lookup yields CDR1 LNHDA and CDR2 SQIVND (reference sequence). This CDR3 is CASRFAGSRYEQYF. CDR3 nucleotide sequence: TGTGCCAGTAGATTTGCGGGATCTAGGTACGAGCAGTACTTC.

By proportion, this clone is medium-sized. This chain links TRBV12-3 or TRBV12-4 with TRBJ1-2; TRBD1 matches 9 bases. The CDR3 consists of 14 residues. Germline trimming cut 5 bases from V and 7 bases from J; bases unmatched to any gene: 8. CDR3 sequence (DNA): TGTGCCAGCAGTCCTGCCGGGACAGGGTTTGGCTACACCTTC. Translation: CASSPAGTGFGYTF.

This clone was seen repeatedly, ten times or more. V usage is TRBV7-3 and J usage is TRBJ1-5; TRBD1 aligns across 8 bases. This CDR3 has 16 residues. The trim removed 4 bases at V and 1 base at J, leaving 6 bases unmatched. Per the germline V gene, CDR1 is SGHTA and CDR2 is FQGTGA. In nucleotides, the CDR3 is TGTGCCAGCAGCTCCCAACAGGGGGACAGCAATCAGCCCCAGCATTTT. It translates to CASSSQQGDSNQPQHF.

This clone was counted ten times or more. The chain carries TRBV3-1 and TRBJ2-7, with D possibly matching TRBD1 (5 bases). Trimming removed 1 base from V and 1 base from J, with 20 bases in between. CDR1 LGHDT and CDR2 YNNKEL come from the germline V gene (reference sequence). CDR3 length equals 18 residues. The CDR3 DNA reads TGTGCCAGCAGCCAAGGCCCTCCTATTCAGGGCTGGTCCTACGAGCAGTACTTC. This encodes CASSQGPPIQGWSYEQYF.